Included here is one TCR beta chain sequence, with context. This sample is part of a study of blood T cell repertoires in COVID-19. On the study more broadly: Sites in the United States, Italy and Spain provided acute and convalescent COVID-19 samples. T cells, B-cell-depleted T cells, or PBMCs provided the cDNA or gDNA that served as material.

Original analysis: Estimation of nucleated cell counts was performed using reference gene primer amplification. Sequencing used immunoSEQ multiplex PCR; TCRdb keeps in-frame clones, though not all of them. From that table come the V and J calls and clone size; the DNA was used to work out D and trimming. The data contain more than 300,000 clones, 91% of them seen just once; the ten biggest clones take up roughly 3%. Germline V gene lookup returns CDR1 SGDLS and CDR2 YYNGEE. This CDR3 has 16 residues. Unmatched junction bases numbered 11, after V lost 4 bases and J lost 4 bases. The clonotype was recovered from a young woman who had recovered from COVID-19. This rearrangement joins TRBV9 to TRBJ2-5; TRBD2 matches at 9 bases. The sample taken for sequencing was peripheral blood. The DNA of the CDR3 is TGTGCCAGCAGCCTACAGGTAGCGGGAGTTTCAGAGACCCAGTACTTC. Translating gives CASSLQVAGVSETQYF.